This T cell receptor (beta chain) appears in the sequencing data of a study of T cell responses to AZD1222 COVID-19 vaccine. Some clones are missing from TCRdb's copy, which holds only in-frame ones; the method was immunoSEQ multiplex PCR. Here the sample spans about 180,000 clones, about 89% being singletons. J lost 8 bases, V lost 5 bases, and 19 bases had no gene match. The CDR3 is made up of 17 amino acids. CDR1 and CDR2 from the germline V gene are MDHEN and SYDVKM. The sample consisted of peripheral blood, taken on day 0 of AZD1222 vaccination. V usage is TRBV28 and J usage is TRBJ1-2, with TRBD1 matching over 8 bases. The receptor was derived from an adult in good health. The CDR3 region is CASSNTGTGGPPGGYTF. The CDR3 region has the DNA TGTGCCAGCAGTAACACCGGGACAGGTGGACCCCCGGGCGGCTACACCTTC.